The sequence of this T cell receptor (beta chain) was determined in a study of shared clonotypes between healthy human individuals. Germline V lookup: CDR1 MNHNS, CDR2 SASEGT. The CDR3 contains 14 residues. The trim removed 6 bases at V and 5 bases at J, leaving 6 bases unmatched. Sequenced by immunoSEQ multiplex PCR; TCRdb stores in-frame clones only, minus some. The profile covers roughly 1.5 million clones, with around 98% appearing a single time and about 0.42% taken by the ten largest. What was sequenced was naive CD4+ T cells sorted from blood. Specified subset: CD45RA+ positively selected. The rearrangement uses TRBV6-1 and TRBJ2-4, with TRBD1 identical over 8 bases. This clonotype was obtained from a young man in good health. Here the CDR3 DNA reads TGTGCCAGCAGGAACGACAGGGGTGAAAACATTCAGTACTTC. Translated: CASRNDRGENIQYF.